A single T cell receptor (beta chain) is shown here with its context. Its antigen remains unidentified. The protocol was immunoSEQ multiplex PCR, while the TCRdb copy is restricted to in-frame clones and leaves out a portion. The sample records fewer than 150,000 clones, roughly 87% being singletons. This sample was included in a study of T cell responses to AZD1222 COVID-19 vaccine. Whole-study findings and limits: Reportedly, nearly half of unique spike TCRs recognized epitopes outside B.1.351/B.1.1.7 mutations. Donors, mostly white British, included more females; clonal diversity was possibly underestimated. CD4 TCRs covered the whole spike, strongest at regions 160-218 and 743-854.

CDR1 and CDR2 from the germline V gene are SGHRS and YFSETQ. J lost 4 bases, V lost 4 bases, and 6 bases had no gene match. The CDR3 contains 14 residues. The TCR originated in an adult who received the AZD1222 COVID-19 vaccine. The sequencing here drew on peripheral blood, taken 28 days after the second AZD1222 dose. The J gene is TRBJ2-5, the V gene TRBV5-1; TRBD1 matches 8 bases. CDR3 in DNA: TGCGCCAGCAGCCCCGGACAGGGTGGAGAGACCCAGTACTTC. Protein product: CASSPGQGGETQYF. Full variable domain (missing parts from reference TRBV5-1 and TRBJ2-5): KAGVTQTPRYLIKTRGQQVTLSCSPISGHRSVSWYQQTPGQGLQFLFEYFSETQRNKGNFPGRFSGRQFSNSRSEMNVSTLELGDSALYLCASSPGQGGETQYFGPGTRLLVL.